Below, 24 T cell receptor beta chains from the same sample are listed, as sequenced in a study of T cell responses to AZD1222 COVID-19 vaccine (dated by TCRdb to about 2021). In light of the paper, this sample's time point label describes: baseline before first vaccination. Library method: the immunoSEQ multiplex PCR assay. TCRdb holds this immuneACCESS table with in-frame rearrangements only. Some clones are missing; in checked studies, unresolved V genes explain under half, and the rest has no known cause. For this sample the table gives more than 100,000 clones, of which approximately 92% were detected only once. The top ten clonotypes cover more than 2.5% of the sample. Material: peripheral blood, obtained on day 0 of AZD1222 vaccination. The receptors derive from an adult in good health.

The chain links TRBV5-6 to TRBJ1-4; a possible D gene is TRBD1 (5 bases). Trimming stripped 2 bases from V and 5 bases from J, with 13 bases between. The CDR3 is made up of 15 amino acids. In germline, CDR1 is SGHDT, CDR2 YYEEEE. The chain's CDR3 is CASSFLRVSNEKLFF. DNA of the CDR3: TGTGCCAGCAGCTTCCTCAGGGTTTCCAATGAAAAACTGTTTTTT.

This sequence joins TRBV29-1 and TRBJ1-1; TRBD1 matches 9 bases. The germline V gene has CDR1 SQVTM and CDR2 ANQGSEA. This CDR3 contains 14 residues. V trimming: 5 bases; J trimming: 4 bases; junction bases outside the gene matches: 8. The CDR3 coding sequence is TGCAGCGTTCGGACAGGGGAGGCGAGCACTGAAGCTTTCTTT. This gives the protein CSVRTGEASTEAFF.

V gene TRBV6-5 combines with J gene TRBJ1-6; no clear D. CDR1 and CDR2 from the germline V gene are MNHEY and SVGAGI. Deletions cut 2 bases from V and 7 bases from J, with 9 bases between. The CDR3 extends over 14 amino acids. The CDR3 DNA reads TGTGCCAGCAGTTACCCGGGTAGCAATTCACCCCTCCACTTT. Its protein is CASSYPGSNSPLHF.

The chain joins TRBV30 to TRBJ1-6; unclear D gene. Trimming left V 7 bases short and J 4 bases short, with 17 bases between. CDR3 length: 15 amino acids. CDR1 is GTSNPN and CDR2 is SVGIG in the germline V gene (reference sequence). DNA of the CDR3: TGTGCCTTCACGCGGCAGGCAACTTATAATTCACCCCTCCACTTT. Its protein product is CAFTRQATYNSPLHF.

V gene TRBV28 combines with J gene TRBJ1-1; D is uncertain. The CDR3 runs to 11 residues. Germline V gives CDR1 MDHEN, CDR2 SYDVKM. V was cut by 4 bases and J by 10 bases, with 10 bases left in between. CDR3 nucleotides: TGTGCCAGCAGTTCCTTAGTCCGAGCTTTCTTT. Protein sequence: CASSSLVRAFF.

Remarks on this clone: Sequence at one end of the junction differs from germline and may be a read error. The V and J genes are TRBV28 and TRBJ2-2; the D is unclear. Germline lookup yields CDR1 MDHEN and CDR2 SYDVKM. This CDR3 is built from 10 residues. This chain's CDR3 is CASRTVELFF. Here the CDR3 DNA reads TGTGCCAGCAGAACCGTGGAGCTGTTTTTT.

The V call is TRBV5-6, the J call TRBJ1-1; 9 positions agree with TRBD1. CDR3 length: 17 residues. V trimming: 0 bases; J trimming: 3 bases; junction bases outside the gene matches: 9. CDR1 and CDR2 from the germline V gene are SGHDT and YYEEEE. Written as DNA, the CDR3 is TGTGCCAGCAGCTTGGCGCTCCGACAGGGGGATGACACTGAAGCTTTCTTT. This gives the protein CASSLALRQGDDTEAFF.

CDR3 sequence (DNA): TGTGCCAGCACCCCGGACAGGGGCGTGATCACCGGGGAGCTGTTTTTT. It specifies CASTPDRGVITGELFF. The chain couples TRBV27 to TRBJ2-2; 9 nucleotides match TRBD1. The CDR3 is made up of 16 amino acids. From germline, CDR1 is MNHEY and CDR2 SMNVEV (reference sequence). V dropped 7 bases and J dropped 4; count of bases not matched to a gene: 10.

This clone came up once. CDR3: CASSLSGQGALYEQYF. DNA of the CDR3: TGTGCCAGCAGTTTATCGGGACAGGGGGCTTTATACGAGCAGTACTTC. The gene calls are TRBV27 and TRBJ2-7, with 12 bases aligning to TRBD1. This CDR3 is 16 amino acids long. V lost 0 bases, J lost 4 bases, and 4 bases stayed unmatched. Germline V gene sequence: CDR1 MNHEY, CDR2 SMNVEV (reference sequence).

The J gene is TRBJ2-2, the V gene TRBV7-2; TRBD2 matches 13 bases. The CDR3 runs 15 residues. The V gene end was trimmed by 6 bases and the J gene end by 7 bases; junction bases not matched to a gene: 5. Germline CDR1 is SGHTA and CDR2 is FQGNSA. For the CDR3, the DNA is TGTGCCAGCAGACTAGCGGGGGGGCCGATCGGGGAGCTGTTTTTT. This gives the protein CASRLAGGPIGELFF.

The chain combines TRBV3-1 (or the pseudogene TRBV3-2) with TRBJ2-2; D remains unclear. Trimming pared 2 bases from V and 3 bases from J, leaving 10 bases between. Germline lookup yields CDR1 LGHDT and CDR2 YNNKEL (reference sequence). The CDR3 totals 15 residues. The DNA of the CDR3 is TGTGCCAGCAGCCAAATGGACCCCGACACCGGGGAGCTGTTTTTT. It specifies CASSQMDPDTGELFF.

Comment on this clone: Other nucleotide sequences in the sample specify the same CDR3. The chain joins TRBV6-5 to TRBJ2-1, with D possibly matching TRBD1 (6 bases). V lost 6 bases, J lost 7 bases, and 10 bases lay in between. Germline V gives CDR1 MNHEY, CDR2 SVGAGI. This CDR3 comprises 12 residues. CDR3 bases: TGTGCCAGCAGCCTGAGGGGGAATGAGCAGTTCTTC. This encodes CASSLRGNEQFF.

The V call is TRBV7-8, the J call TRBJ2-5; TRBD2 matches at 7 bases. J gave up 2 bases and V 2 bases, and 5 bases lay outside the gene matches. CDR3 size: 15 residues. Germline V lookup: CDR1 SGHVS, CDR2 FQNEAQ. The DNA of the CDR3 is TGTGCCAGCAGCTTATACGCGGGGGATCAAGAGACCCAGTACTTC. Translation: CASSLYAGDQETQYF.

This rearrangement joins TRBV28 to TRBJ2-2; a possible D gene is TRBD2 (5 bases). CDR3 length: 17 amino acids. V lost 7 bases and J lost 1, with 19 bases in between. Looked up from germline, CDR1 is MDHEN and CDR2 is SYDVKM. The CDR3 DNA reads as TGTGCCAGCATTTCGGAGAGGGTCGGCTTGAACACCGGGGAGCTGTTTTTT. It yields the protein CASISERVGLNTGELFF.

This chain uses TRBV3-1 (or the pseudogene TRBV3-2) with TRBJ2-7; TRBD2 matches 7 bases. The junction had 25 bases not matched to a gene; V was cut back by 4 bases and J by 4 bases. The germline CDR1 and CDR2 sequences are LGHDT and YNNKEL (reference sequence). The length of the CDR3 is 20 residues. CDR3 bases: TGTGCCAGCAGCCCCCCCACTAGCAAAGGACTAGAGAGGGAGGCTTACGAGCAGTACTTC. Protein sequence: CASSPPTSKGLEREAYEQYF.

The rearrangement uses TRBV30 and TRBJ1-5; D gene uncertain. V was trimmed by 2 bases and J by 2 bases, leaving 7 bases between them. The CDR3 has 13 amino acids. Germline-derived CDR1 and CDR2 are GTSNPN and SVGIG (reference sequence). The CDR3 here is CAWSSQRNQPQHF. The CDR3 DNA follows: TGTGCCTGGAGTTCACAACGCAATCAGCCCCAGCATTTT.

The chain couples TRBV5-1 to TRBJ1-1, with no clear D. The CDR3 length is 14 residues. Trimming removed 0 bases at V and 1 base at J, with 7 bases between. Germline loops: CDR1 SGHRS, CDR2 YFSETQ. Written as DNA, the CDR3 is TGCGCCAGCAGCTTGGGTTCCGGGAACACTGAAGCTTTCTTT. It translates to CASSLGSGNTEAFF.

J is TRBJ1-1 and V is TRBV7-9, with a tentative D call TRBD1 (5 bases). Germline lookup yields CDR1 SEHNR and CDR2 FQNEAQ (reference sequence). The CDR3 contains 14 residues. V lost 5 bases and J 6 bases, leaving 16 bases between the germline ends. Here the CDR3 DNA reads TGTGCCAGCAGCGCCTGGGGGGAATACTCTGAAGCTTTCTTT. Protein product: CASSAWGEYSEAFF.

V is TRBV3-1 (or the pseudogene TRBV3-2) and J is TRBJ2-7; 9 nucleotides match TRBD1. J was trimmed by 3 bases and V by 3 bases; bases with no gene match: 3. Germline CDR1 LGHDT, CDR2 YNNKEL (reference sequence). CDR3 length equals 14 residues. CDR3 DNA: TGTGCCAGCAGCCACCGGGACAGGGACTACGAGCAGTACTTC. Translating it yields CASSHRDRDYEQYF.

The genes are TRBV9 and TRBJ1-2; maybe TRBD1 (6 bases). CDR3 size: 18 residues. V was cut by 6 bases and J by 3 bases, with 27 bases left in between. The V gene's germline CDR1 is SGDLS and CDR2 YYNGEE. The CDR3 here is CASTLEGVTRGGDYGYTF. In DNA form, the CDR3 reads TGTGCCAGCACCTTAGAGGGGGTAACGAGAGGGGGTGACTATGGCTACACCTTC. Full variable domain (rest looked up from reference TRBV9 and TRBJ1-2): DSGVTQTPKHLITATGQRVTLRCSPRSGDLSVYWYQQSLDQGLQFLIQYYNGEERAKGNILERFSAQQFPDLHSELNLSSLELGDSALYFCASTLEGVTRGGDYGYTFGSGTRLTVV.

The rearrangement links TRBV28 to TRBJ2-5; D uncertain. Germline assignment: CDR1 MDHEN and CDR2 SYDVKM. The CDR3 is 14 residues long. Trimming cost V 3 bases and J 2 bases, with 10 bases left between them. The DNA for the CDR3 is TGTGCCAGCAGTTTTGGACCCCCGCAAGAGACCCAGTACTTC. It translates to CASSFGPPQETQYF.

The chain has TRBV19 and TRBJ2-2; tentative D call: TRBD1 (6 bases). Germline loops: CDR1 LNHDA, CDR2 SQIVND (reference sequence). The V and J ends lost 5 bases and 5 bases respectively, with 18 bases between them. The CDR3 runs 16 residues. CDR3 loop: CASSLPTGSGTGELFF. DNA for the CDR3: TGTGCCAGTAGTCTCCCGACAGGTAGTGGGACCGGGGAGCTGTTTTTT. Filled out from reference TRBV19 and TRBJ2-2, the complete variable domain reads DGGITQSPKYLFRKEGQNVTLSCEQNLNHDAMYWYRQDPGQGLRLIYYSQIVNDFQKGDIAEGYSVSREKKESFPLTVTSAQKNPTAFYLCASSLPTGSGTGELFFGEGSRLTVL.

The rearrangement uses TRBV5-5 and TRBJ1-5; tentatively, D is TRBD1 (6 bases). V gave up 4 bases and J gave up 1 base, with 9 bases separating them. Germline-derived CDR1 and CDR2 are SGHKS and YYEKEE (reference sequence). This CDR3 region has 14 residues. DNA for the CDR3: TGTGCCAGCAGCGGAGGACAGAGCAATCAGCCCCAGCATTTT. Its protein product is CASSGGQSNQPQHF.

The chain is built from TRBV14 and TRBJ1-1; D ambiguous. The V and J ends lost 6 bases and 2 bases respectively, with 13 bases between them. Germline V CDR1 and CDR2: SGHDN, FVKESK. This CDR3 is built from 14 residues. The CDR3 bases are TGTGCCAGCAGTTTCCCGGGTTTTAACACTGAAGCTTTCTTT. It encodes CASSFPGFNTEAFF.